The 32 T cell receptor beta chains given below trace back to one sample, sequenced in a study of T-cell reconstitution after alpha-beta-depleted transplantation in children. The TCRbeta library was prepared with unique molecular identifiers. TCRdb re-analysed the PCR reads in MiXCR, keeping a single row per CDR3 protein. The data contain hundreds of thousands of distinct CDR3 sequences, roughly 15% of them singletons. Sequenced material: PBMCs from the stem cell graft donor, taken from the stem cell graft. These receptors came from a human donor who donated a stem cell graft to a child with acute myeloid leukemia.

This clonotype has at least ten counts. The rearrangement uses TRBV20-1 and TRBJ2-7; D is ambiguous. Looked up from germline, CDR1 is DFQATT and CDR2 is SNEGSKA (reference sequence). The CDR3 covers 8 residues. V lost 5 bases and J 9 bases, leaving 5 bases between the germline ends. This chain's CDR3 is CSAGLQYV. DNA of the CDR3: TGCAGTGCTGGGCTGCAGTACGTC.

The J gene is TRBJ1-3, the V gene TRBV7-2, with unresolved D. V gave up 5 bases and J gave up 4 bases, with 15 bases separating them. The CDR3 extends over 15 amino acids. Per germline, CDR1 SGHTA and CDR2 FQGNSA. This CDR3 is CASSPRWLLGNTIYF. The CDR3 nucleotides are TGTGCCAGCAGCCCAAGATGGTTGCTAGGAAACACCATATATTTT. Variable domain in full (rest from reference TRBV7-2 and TRBJ1-3): GAGVSQSPSNKVTEKGKDVELRCDPISGHTALYWYRQSLGQGLEFLIYFQGNSAPDKSGLPSDRFSAERTGGSVSTLTIQRTQQEDSAVYLCASSPRWLLGNTIYFGEGSWLTVV.

Notes on this clonotype: A much larger clone lies a single base off, so this may be a read error. The V call is TRBV6-6, the J call TRBJ2-5; D not certain. The V gene lost 2 bases and the J gene lost 6 bases, with 4 bases spanning the gap. Germline CDR1 reads MNHNY; CDR2 reads SVGAGI (reference sequence). CDR3 length: 11 amino acids. The CDR3 nucleotides read TGTGCCAGCAGTTACGGGAAGACCCAGTACTTC. This codes for CASSYGKTQYF.

This clonotype occurred many times. The V call is TRBV5-5, the J call TRBJ1-2; weak D call: TRBD1 (6 bases). This CDR3 is built from 14 residues. Trimming took 0 bases from V and 4 from J, leaving 10 bases between them. The germline V gene encodes CDR1 SGHKS and CDR2 YYEKEE (reference sequence). Here the CDR3 DNA reads TGTGCCAGCAGCTTGGACAGGGCTTCCTATGGCTACACCTTC. Its translation: CASSLDRASYGYTF.

This sequence joins TRBV11-1 and TRBJ1-3; TRBD1 might be the D (5 bases). Germline-derived CDR1 and CDR2 are SGHAT and FQDESV (reference sequence). V shed 6 bases and J shed 4 bases, with 13 bases lying between them. The CDR3 has 14 residues. CDR3 amino acids: CASRRRDGGNTIYF. The DNA for the CDR3 is TGTGCCAGCAGGCGCAGGGACGGAGGAAACACCATATATTTT.

This chain joins TRBV16 and TRBJ1-1; perhaps TRBD1 as D (5 bases). This CDR3 is 14 amino acids long. Deletions cut 0 bases from V and 5 bases from J, with 10 bases between. Germline CDR1 KGHSY, CDR2 FQNENV. The CDR3 reads CASSQSVGGTEAFF. The DNA for the CDR3 is TGTGCCAGCAGCCAATCGGTCGGGGGAACTGAAGCTTTCTTT.

The chain joins TRBV11-2 to TRBJ1-4; D gene ambiguous. V lost 0 bases, J lost 11 bases, and 10 bases lay in between. The CDR3 contains 13 residues. Germline CDR1 and CDR2: SGHAT and FQNNGV. The CDR3: CASSLDWRPKLFF. The CDR3 DNA follows: TGTGCCAGCAGCTTAGATTGGAGGCCTAAACTGTTTTTT.

The V and J genes are TRBV20-1 and TRBJ2-1; 8 nucleotides align to TRBD2. Trimming removed 1 base from V and 3 bases from J; junction bases left unmatched: 5. The CDR3 runs 15 residues. CDR1 is DFQATT, CDR2 SNEGSKA, per germline (reference sequence). CDR3 DNA: TGCAGTGCTAGAGTCGAAGCGGGGGACTACAATGAGCAGTTCTTC. Encoded protein: CSARVEAGDYNEQFF.

This clonotype was seen many times. The chain combines TRBV20-1 with TRBJ2-1; D may correspond to TRBD1 or TRBD2 (5 bases each). The CDR3 is 14 residues long. V gave up 3 bases and J gave up 5 bases, with 14 bases separating them. Germline V CDR1 and CDR2: DFQATT, SNEGSKA (reference sequence). The CDR3 sequence is CSAREAGWDNEQFF. In DNA form, the CDR3 reads TGCAGTGCTAGGGAGGCAGGGTGGGACAATGAGCAGTTCTTC.

The chain couples TRBV2 to TRBJ2-7, with 7 bases aligning to TRBD1. The J segment lost 3 bases and the V segment lost 8 bases, leaving 4 bases of the junction unmatched. Germline CDR1 SNHLY, CDR2 FYNNEI. The CDR3 consists of 12 residues. The CDR3 is CASERQGYEQYF. The DNA for the CDR3 is TGTGCCAGCGAGAGACAGGGCTACGAGCAGTACTTC.

This rearrangement joins TRBV1 to TRBJ1-1; TRBD1, the D gene given by the table, was not confirmed from the DNA. TRBV1 is a pseudogene locus. This CDR3 is built from 17 residues. The CDR3 nucleotides are TGCACCAGCAGCCAAGATCAGACAGGGGTTGAAGACACTGAAGCTTTCTTT. Translating gives CTSSQDQTGVEDTEAFF.

In its sample, this clonotype was seen a few times. The gene calls are TRBV15 and TRBJ2-5; no definite D call. The CDR3 has 12 residues. Trimming shortened V by 6 bases and J by 3 bases, and 8 bases separated the two germline ends. In germline, CDR1 is LNHNV, CDR2 YYDKDF (reference sequence). CDR3 DNA sequence: TGTGCCACCAGGTCCCCAAAAGAGACCCAGTACTTC. Translating it yields CATRSPKETQYF.

V usage is TRBV9 and J usage is TRBJ2-7; 7 positions agree with TRBD2. Per the germline V gene, CDR1 is SGDLS and CDR2 is YYNGEE. The CDR3 is 16 residues long. V shed 4 bases, J shed 1 base, and the junction held 11 bases outside the gene matches. The CDR3 region is CASSPSGGGTSYEQYF. CDR3 DNA: TGTGCCAGCAGCCCCAGTGGGGGAGGGACGTCCTACGAGCAGTACTTC.

This clonotype appeared a few times. The rearrangement joins TRBV20-1 to TRBJ1-5, with D possibly TRBD1 on 6 matching bases. The V and J ends lost 0 bases and 5 bases respectively, with 17 bases between them. This CDR3 region has 16 residues. Germline CDR1 is DFQATT and CDR2 is SNEGSKA (reference sequence). The CDR3: CSARDSRGHVDQPQHF. The DNA for the CDR3 is TGCAGTGCTAGAGATAGTAGGGGACATGTCGATCAGCCCCAGCATTTT.

This clonotype was counted ten times or more. The V and J genes are TRBV7-2 and TRBJ2-2; 7 bases are a match to TRBD1. The CDR3 is 15 residues long. The J segment lost 7 bases and the V segment lost 1 base, leaving 6 bases of the junction unmatched. Per germline, CDR1 SGHTA and CDR2 FQGNSA. The CDR3 sequence: CASSLDHRGIGELFF. As DNA, the CDR3 is TGTGCCAGCAGCTTAGATCACAGGGGCATCGGGGAGCTGTTTTTT. The variable domain in full, with the rest retrieved from reference TRBV7-2 and TRBJ2-2, is GAGVSQSPSNKVTEKGKDVELRCDPISGHTALYWYRQSLGQGLEFLIYFQGNSAPDKSGLPSDRFSAERTGGSVSTLTIQRTQQEDSAVYLCASSLDHRGIGELFFGEGSRLTVL.

The chain carries TRBV7-8 and TRBJ2-5, with 9 bases identical to TRBD1. The trim removed 2 bases at V and 4 bases at J, leaving 11 bases unmatched. The V gene's germline CDR1 is SGHVS and CDR2 FQNEAQ. The CDR3 contains 17 residues. This chain's CDR3 is CASSLRIGTGQVETQYF. The CDR3 region has the DNA TGTGCCAGCAGCTTAAGGATCGGGACAGGGCAGGTAGAGACCCAGTACTTC.

A note on this clonotype: With a much larger clone just one base away, this may be a read error. The CDR3 spells CASSSGRGVGDGYTF. CDR3 sequence (DNA): TGTGCCAGCAGCTCGGGACGGGGAGTGGGGGATGGCTACACCTTC. The chain couples TRBV5-5 to TRBJ1-2, with D possibly matching TRBD1 (5 bases). With 3 bases removed from V and 6 bases from J, the gap between germline ends came to 18 bases. CDR3 length equals 15 residues. Germline V gene lookup returns CDR1 SGHKS and CDR2 YYEKEE (reference sequence).

There are many counts of this clonotype. The chain employs TRBV12-3 or TRBV12-4 and TRBJ2-1, with D possibly TRBD2 on 5 matching bases. Trimming left V 3 bases short and J 10 bases short, with 7 bases between. The CDR3 covers 11 residues. CDR3 sequence (DNA): TGTGCCAGCAGTTTCACGGGGGAGCAGTTCTTC. Its translation is CASSFTGEQFF.

This clonotype was counted a few times. This chain uses TRBV6-4 with TRBJ2-1; D might be TRBD2 (5 bases). Trimming removed 3 bases from V and 12 bases from J, with 18 bases in between. The CDR3 spans 14 residues. Germline-derived CDR1 and CDR2 are MRHNA and SNTAGT. For the CDR3, the DNA is TGTGCCAGCAGTGAGACCTTCGCGGGCCTAGGGCAGTTCTTC. This gives the protein CASSETFAGLGQFF.

This clonotype was counted a few times. The chain carries TRBV30 and TRBJ2-5; 11 bases fit TRBD1. Unmatched junction bases numbered 2, after V lost 1 base and J lost 1 base. The CDR3 contains 15 residues. From germline, CDR1 is GTSNPN and CDR2 SVGIG (reference sequence). The CDR3 sequence is CAWSGTGGIQETQYF. CDR3 DNA: TGTGCCTGGAGTGGGACAGGGGGCATCCAAGAGACCCAGTACTTC. Using reference TRBV30 and TRBJ2-5 for the parts outside the CDR3, the full variable domain is SQTIHQWPATLVQPVGSPLSLECTVEGTSNPNLYWYRQAAGRGLQLLFYSVGIGQISSEVPQNLSASRPQDRQFILSSKKLLLSDSGFYLCAWSGTGGIQETQYFGPGTRLLVL.

The V call is TRBV6-5, the J call TRBJ2-7, with D possibly matching TRBD1 (6 bases). CDR1 is MNHEY and CDR2 is SVGAGI in the germline V gene. The length of the CDR3 is 14 residues. The V and J ends lost 4 bases and 4 bases respectively, with 14 bases between them. The chain's CDR3 is CASSSQGNEYEQYV. CDR3 nucleotides: TGTGCCAGCAGTTCACAGGGAAACGAGTACGAGCAGTACGTC.

The table lists this clonotype with many counts. CDR3 sequence: CASSLSPINTQYF. The DNA of the CDR3 is TGTGCCAGCAGTTTATCCCCGATTAATACGCAGTATTTT. V gene TRBV12-3 or TRBV12-4 combines with J gene TRBJ2-3, with unresolved D. Trimming removed 2 bases from V and 7 bases from J, with 10 bases in between. The CDR3 is made up of 13 amino acids.

V usage is TRBV7-9 and J usage is TRBJ2-5; a weak D match, TRBD2 (5 bases). Germline CDR1 is SEHNR and CDR2 is FQNEAQ (reference sequence). This CDR3 is built from 11 residues. V dropped 8 bases and J dropped 12 bases, with 16 bases sitting between them. DNA of the CDR3: TGTGCCAGCTCTCGTCCCCCGGGGAAGTACTTC. This gives the protein CASSRPPGKYF.

This clonotype was counted at least ten times. The V and J genes are TRBV15 and TRBJ2-1, with a possible D match to TRBD2 (5 bases). Germline CDR1 LNHNV, CDR2 YYDKDF (reference sequence). The CDR3 sequence is 15 residues long. V lost 0 bases and J 7 bases, leaving 13 bases between the germline ends. CDR3 sequence reads: CATSRDRFEGNEQFF. CDR3 in DNA: TGTGCCACCAGCAGAGATCGTTTTGAGGGAAATGAGCAGTTCTTC. Using reference TRBV15 and TRBJ2-1 for the parts outside the CDR3, the full variable domain is DAMVIQNPRYQVTQFGKPVTLSCSQTLNHNVMYWYQQKSSQAPKLLFHYYDKDFNNEADTPDNFQSRRPNTSFCFLDIRSPGLGDTAMYLCATSRDRFEGNEQFFGPGTRLTVL.

This clonotype was seen a handful of times. The chain has TRBV20-1 and TRBJ1-2, with TRBD1 matching over 8 bases. This CDR3 has 14 amino acids. Trimming at V came to 2 bases and at J to 4 bases, leaving 6 bases not matched to a gene. Germline V gene sequence: CDR1 DFQATT, CDR2 SNEGSKA (reference sequence). CDR3 loop: CSARTLGQVYGYTF. Here the CDR3 DNA reads TGCAGTGCTAGAACTCTGGGACAGGTCTATGGCTACACCTTC.

In its sample, this clonotype was seen a few times. A read error may produce the germline difference seen at one junction end. The chain links TRBV7-2 to TRBJ2-1; D remains ambiguous. Germline loops: CDR1 SGHTA, CDR2 FQGNSA. This CDR3 comprises 13 residues. CDR3 bases: TGTGCCAGCAGCTACCTCTCCTTCAATGAGCAGTTCTTC. Protein product: CASSYLSFNEQFF.

This clonotype was counted between two and nine times. J is TRBJ2-1 and V is TRBV12-3 or TRBV12-4; D might be TRBD1 or TRBD2, each matching 6 bases. The CDR3 sequence is 15 residues long. The V end lost 4 bases, the J end lost 3 bases, and 13 bases lay between the germline ends. The CDR3 reads CASSSPGGLYNEQFF. CDR3 coding DNA: TGTGCCAGCAGTTCACCTGGGGGGCTCTACAATGAGCAGTTCTTC.

The chain couples TRBV4-1 to TRBJ2-2; weak D call: TRBD1 (5 bases). This CDR3 region has 15 residues. Germline CDR1 and CDR2: MGHRA and YSYEKL. Trimming left V 0 bases short and J 5 bases short, with 10 bases between. The CDR3 loop reads CASSQDPQGTGELFF. The CDR3 region has the DNA TGCGCCAGCAGCCAAGATCCCCAGGGAACCGGGGAGCTGTTTTTT.

The table lists this clonotype with many counts. J is TRBJ1-2 and V is TRBV4-3; D is uncertain. The V and J ends lost 0 bases and 7 bases respectively, with 6 bases between them. The CDR3 is made up of 12 amino acids. Germline lookup yields CDR1 LGHNA and CDR2 YSLEER. The CDR3 loop reads CASSQDTGGYTF. The CDR3 nucleotides are TGCGCCAGCAGCCAAGATACGGGTGGCTACACCTTC.

This clonotype appeared many times. The chain combines TRBV20-1 with TRBJ1-6; D is ambiguous. The V end was cut by 0 bases, the J end by 4 bases, with 10 bases between. The germline CDR1 and CDR2 sequences are DFQATT and SNEGSKA (reference sequence). The CDR3 length is 15 residues. CDR3 coding DNA: TGCAGTGCTAGAGATGGGCAGCCTTATAATTCACCCCTCCACTTT. This sequence encodes CSARDGQPYNSPLHF.

The chain links TRBV7-3 to TRBJ2-5; D possibly corresponds to TRBD2 (6 bases). This CDR3 contains 12 residues. The V and J ends lost 4 bases and 5 bases respectively, with 8 bases between them. CDR1 and CDR2 (germline): SGHTA, FQGTGA. The chain's CDR3 is CASSSAGETQYF. The CDR3, as DNA: TGTGCCAGCAGCTCCGCGGGGGAGACCCAGTACTTC.

This clonotype was seen more than once but under ten times. This chain uses TRBV20-1 with TRBJ2-2; 9 nucleotides align to TRBD1. The CDR3 loop spans 16 amino acids. CDR1 DFQATT and CDR2 SNEGSKA come from the germline V gene (reference sequence). With V trimmed by 1 base and J by 1 base, 4 bases remained unmatched. The CDR3 sequence: CSARATTGGNTGELFF. In DNA, the CDR3 is TGCAGTGCTAGAGCGACGACAGGGGGGAACACCGGGGAGCTGTTTTTT.